Listed below are T cell receptor beta chains from one sample, sequenced in a study of T cell responses to AZD1222 COVID-19 vaccine. Repertoires were generated with immunoSEQ multiplex PCR, while TCRdb's copy carries only in-frame clones and drops some. The data show approximately 200,000 clones, approximately 94% seen once. The specimen was peripheral blood, collected 28 days after the second dose of the MenACWY control vaccine. The receptor source for this set is an adult who received the MenACWY meningococcal vaccine as a control. The CDR3 runs from the conserved cysteine through the conserved F or W. A D gene is named only where the DNA matches it firmly. Only part of the rows carry a size: once, few, many, or a class if the clone is expanded.

v_call	clone_size	j_call	d_call	cdr3_length	cdr3_aa	cdr3_nt
TRBV18	NA	TRBJ1-6	NA	16	CASSSALHSYNSPLHF	TGTGCCAGCTCATCCGCCCTGCACTCCTATAATTCACCCCTCCACTTT
TRBV4-2	NA	TRBJ1-5	TRBD1	19	CASSPHGGTGGEGNQPQHF	TGTGCCAGCAGCCCACATGGGGGGACAGGGGGCGAAGGCAATCAGCCCCAGCATTTT
TRBV30	NA	TRBJ2-3	TRBD1	15	CAWSGTGTRTDTQYF	TGTGCCTGGAGTGGGACAGGGACTCGCACAGATACGCAGTATTTT
TRBV7-8	NA	TRBJ2-1	NA	14	CASSWGARGNEQFF	TGTGCCAGCAGTTGGGGGGCTAGGGGCAATGAGCAGTTCTTC
TRBV2	NA	TRBJ2-2	NA	13	CASSVTNTGELFF	TGTGCCAGCAGTGTCACCAACACCGGGGAGCTGTTTTTT
TRBV18	few	TRBJ2-7	NA	15	CASSLFQGGYYEQYF	TGTGCCAGCTCACTCTTCCAGGGTGGGTACTACGAGCAGTACTTC
TRBV28	NA	TRBJ1-3	NA	15	CASSSFGNSGNTIYF	TGTGCCAGCAGCTCCTTTGGGAACTCTGGAAACACCATATATTTT
TRBV7-2	NA	TRBJ1-6	TRBD1	14	CASSPTGRDSPLHF	TGTGCCAGCAGCCCGACAGGGAGGGATTCACCCCTCCACTTT
TRBV5-1	NA	TRBJ1-6	TRBD1	13	CASSLDRDSPLHF	TGCGCCAGCAGCTTAGACAGGGATTCACCCCTCCACTTT
TRBV30	NA	TRBJ1-1	NA	13	CAWRTTFNTEAFF	TGTGCCTGGAGGACGACGTTTAACACTGAAGCTTTCTTT
TRBV5-1	NA	TRBJ2-1	NA	13	CASSFGRGNEQFF	TGCGCCAGCAGCTTCGGTAGGGGGAATGAGCAGTTCTTC
TRBV28	once	TRBJ2-7	NA	15	CASSSPGRSSYEQYF	TGTGCCAGCAGTTCGCCGGGCCGAAGCTCCTACGAGCAGTACTTC
TRBV18	NA	TRBJ2-7	TRBD1	15	CASSPGDRGAYEQYF	TGTGCCAGCTCACCGGGGGACAGGGGGGCCTACGAGCAGTACTTC
TRBV7-3	NA	TRBJ1-6	NA	14	CASSLTSRNSPLHF	TGTGCCAGCAGCTTAACGTCACGAAATTCACCCCTCCACTTT
TRBV9	NA	TRBJ2-2	NA	13	CASSGNWAGELFF	TGTGCCAGCAGCGGTAACTGGGCCGGGGAGCTGTTTTTT
TRBV28	NA	TRBJ2-5	TRBD2	17	CASSPIAGGPGQETQYF	TGTGCCAGCAGTCCCATAGCGGGAGGGCCGGGCCAAGAGACCCAGTACTTC
TRBV28	few	TRBJ1-2	NA	14	CASRTTGVSYGYTF	TGTGCCAGCAGGACCACCGGGGTATCCTATGGCTACACCTTC
TRBV7-9	NA	TRBJ1-2	TRBD1	16	CASSFPGQGDAYGYTF	TGTGCCAGCAGCTTTCCAGGACAGGGGGATGCCTATGGCTACACCTTC
TRBV6-4	NA	TRBJ2-2	NA	13	CASSSDSTGELFF	TGTGCCAGCAGTTCGGACAGCACCGGGGAGCTGTTTTTT
TRBV30	once	TRBJ1-1	NA	13	CAWSVSGATEAFF	TGTGCCTGGAGTGTATCCGGGGCTACTGAAGCTTTCTTT
TRBV2	NA	TRBJ1-4	NA	14	CASSKGATNEKLFF	TGTGCCAGCAGTAAGGGCGCAACTAATGAAAAACTGTTTTTT
TRBV6-5	NA	TRBJ2-1	NA	11	CASSYLDEQFF	TGTGCCAGCAGTTATCTCGATGAGCAGTTCTTC
TRBV24-1	NA	TRBJ1-2	NA	13	CATSEGSNYGYTF	TGTGCCACCAGTGAAGGTTCTAACTATGGCTACACCTTC
TRBV28	NA	TRBJ2-5	NA	15	CASSPPPPRKGDQYF	TGTGCCAGCAGCCCCCCCCCGCCACGAAAGGGTGACCAGTACTTC
TRBV6-5	NA	TRBJ1-2	NA	14	CASTNGGALYGYTF	TGTGCCAGCACCAACGGTGGGGCTTTGTATGGCTACACCTTC
TRBV5-6	NA	TRBJ1-5	TRBD1	17	CASSTRTGTYSNQPQHF	TGTGCCAGCAGCACCCGGACAGGGACGTATAGCAATCAGCCCCAGCATTTT